These 21 T cell receptor beta chains came from one sample sequenced in a study of naive and memory T cell subsets. Ligated cDNA underwent four rounds of PCR with nested alpha and beta constant region primers and SP2. TCRdb analysed the 5' RACE reads with MiXCR anew, one entry per CDR3 protein. The table includes 55,000 to 65,000 distinct CDR3 sequences, less than 10% detected once. The library had UMIs added by 3' ligation of an oligonucleotide to TCR cDNA. These TCRs come from a female donor in good health.

A few counts support this clonotype. The gene calls are TRBV7-9 and TRBJ2-2; maybe TRBD1 (6 bases). V was shortened by 2 bases and J by 0 bases, with 13 bases between the two germline ends. The V gene's germline CDR1 is SEHNR and CDR2 FQNEAQ (reference sequence). The CDR3 extends over 17 amino acids. CDR3: CASSLTETGPNTGELFF. CDR3 coding DNA: TGTGCCAGCAGCTTAACCGAAACAGGGCCGAACACCGGGGAGCTGTTTTTT.

The rearrangement joins TRBV5-1 to TRBJ2-5; D gene unclear. Germline loops: CDR1 SGHRS, CDR2 YFSETQ. The V and J ends lost 0 bases and 1 base respectively, with 10 bases between them. The CDR3 runs 15 residues. The CDR3 bases are TGCGCCAGCAGCTTGGAGGGCTTGGCCCAAGAGACCCAGTACTTC. Its protein product is CASSLEGLAQETQYF.

In this sample, this clonotype turned up a few times. The genes are TRBV5-1 and TRBJ1-2, with D maybe TRBD1 (5 bases). V was pared by 4 bases and J by 3 bases, with 10 bases between. Germline-derived CDR1 and CDR2 are SGHRS and YFSETQ. The CDR3 spans 13 residues. CDR3 protein: CASSLVGDYGYTF. The CDR3 DNA reads TGCGCCAGCAGCCTGGTGGGGGACTATGGCTACACCTTC.

This clonotype was recorded at least ten times. The chain recombines TRBV7-9 with TRBJ1-1, with D perhaps matching TRBD1 (5 bases). This CDR3 contains 14 residues. The germline V gene has CDR1 SEHNR and CDR2 FQNEAQ (reference sequence). V was clipped by 0 bases and J by 0 bases, with 5 bases between them. The CDR3 here is CASSLAGVNTEAFF. The CDR3 nucleotides read TGTGCCAGCAGCTTAGCAGGGGTGAACACTGAAGCTTTCTTT.

This clonotype was observed many times. The chain has TRBV7-3 and TRBJ2-7, with TRBD1 identical over 7 bases. This CDR3 contains 15 residues. J lost 8 bases, V lost 5 bases, and 15 bases had no gene match. Germline assignment: CDR1 SGHTA and CDR2 FQGTGA. CDR3 region: CASSPQTGQLSKQYF. CDR3 nucleotides: TGTGCCAGCAGCCCACAAACGGGACAGCTAAGCAAGCAGTACTTC.

There are a few counts of this clonotype. The V call is TRBV29-1, the J call TRBJ2-3; 13 positions agree with TRBD2. The V gene end was trimmed by 3 bases and the J gene end by 3 bases; junction bases not matched to a gene: 3. The germline V gene encodes CDR1 SQVTM and CDR2 ANQGSEA. The CDR3 has 15 amino acids. CDR3 loop: CSVDGTSGATDTQYF. The CDR3 region has the DNA TGCAGCGTTGACGGGACTAGCGGGGCAACAGATACGCAGTATTTT.

The chain joins TRBV5-5 to TRBJ2-3; D uncertain. The V end lost 0 bases, the J end lost 13 bases, and 9 bases lay between the germline ends. The germline V gene has CDR1 SGHKS and CDR2 YYEKEE (reference sequence). This CDR3 contains 11 residues. CDR3 nucleotides: TGTGCCAGCAGCTTGGGTCGGGTCGAGTATTTT. Residues: CASSLGRVEYF. The full variable domain, with the rest looked up from reference TRBV5-5 and TRBJ2-3, is DAGVTQSPTHLIKTRGQQVTLRCSPISGHKSVSWYQQVLGQGPQFIFQYYEKEERGRGNFPDRFSARQFPNYSSELNVNALLLGDSALYLCASSLGRVEYFGPGTRLTVL.

This clonotype was seen more than once but under ten times. The chain uses TRBV6-5 and TRBJ2-3; 7 positions agree with TRBD1. Germline assignment: CDR1 MNHEY and CDR2 SVGAGI. After removal of 5 bases from V and 0 bases from J, the junction contained 2 bases not matched to a gene. The CDR3 has 14 amino acids. The CDR3 loop is CASSPRGSTDTQYF. In DNA, the CDR3 is TGTGCCAGCAGTCCCAGGGGGAGCACAGATACGCAGTATTTT.

This clonotype has a handful of counts. J is TRBJ1-5 and V is TRBV19, with 11 bases aligning to TRBD1. This CDR3 is 15 amino acids long. Germline CDR1 and CDR2: LNHDA and SQIVND (reference sequence). The V and J ends lost 1 base and 6 bases, in that order; junction bases with no gene match: 2. DNA for the CDR3: TGTGCCAGTAGTATAGGGGACAGGGGGACTCAGCCCCAGCATTTT. Its translation: CASSIGDRGTQPQHF. Looking up the rest from reference TRBV19 and TRBJ1-5 gives the full variable domain: DGGITQSPKYLFRKEGQNVTLSCEQNLNHDAMYWYRQDPGQGLRLIYYSQIVNDFQKGDIAEGYSVSREKKESFPLTVTSAQKNPTAFYLCASSIGDRGTQPQHFGDGTRLSIL.

The CDR3 is CASSFGRSSYNEQFF. DNA for the CDR3: TGTGCCAGCAGTTTCGGTCGTAGCTCCTACAATGAGCAGTTCTTC. This chain uses TRBV6-6 with TRBJ2-1; unclear D gene. The CDR3 length is 15 residues. Germline V lookup: CDR1 MNHNY, CDR2 SVGAGI (reference sequence). V lost 4 bases and J 0 bases, leaving 10 bases between the germline ends.

The chain couples TRBV13 to TRBJ2-1; weak D call: TRBD2 (5 bases). Germline V gene lookup returns CDR1 PRHDT and CDR2 FYEKMQ (reference sequence). The CDR3 consists of 16 residues. V gave up 4 bases and J gave up 2 bases, with 15 bases separating them. CDR3 amino acids: CASSSEVTGPYNEQFF. The CDR3, as DNA: TGTGCCAGCAGCTCGGAGGTTACGGGTCCCTACAATGAGCAGTTCTTC.

This clonotype was counted between two and nine times. The chain recombines TRBV12-3 or TRBV12-4 with TRBJ1-2; 7 bases agree with TRBD1. There are 14 residues in the CDR3. V lost 3 bases and J lost 5; bases outside the gene matches: 6. The CDR3 region has the DNA TGTGCCAGCAGTTTGGGGGGGACAGAGTATGGCTACACCTTC. Amino acids: CASSLGGTEYGYTF.

This clonotype turned up a few times. The chain links TRBV9 to TRBJ2-5; 8 positions match TRBD2. The CDR3 spans 16 residues. Germline loops: CDR1 SGDLS, CDR2 YYNGEE. After removal of 0 bases from V and 1 base from J, the junction contained 5 bases not matched to a gene. CDR3 protein: CASSVGRLAIQETQYF. As DNA, the CDR3 is TGTGCCAGCAGCGTAGGTCGACTAGCGATCCAAGAGACCCAGTACTTC.

A few counts support this clonotype. V is TRBV6-5 and J is TRBJ2-7; 10 bases align to TRBD2. The CDR3 consists of 16 residues. Germline-derived CDR1 and CDR2 are MNHEY and SVGAGI. The junction had 9 bases not matched to a gene; V was cut back by 0 bases and J by 7 bases. This CDR3 reads CASSYSRLAGVREQYF. The CDR3 nucleotides read TGTGCCAGCAGTTACTCGAGGCTAGCGGGAGTGCGGGAGCAGTACTTC.

V and J are TRBV12-2 and TRBJ1-5. TRBV12-2 is designated a pseudogene. The CDR3 consists of 13 residues. The CDR3 protein is CASRSDTDQPQHF. CDR3 nucleotide sequence: TGTGCAAGTCGCTCCGACACCGATCAGCCCCAGCATTTT.

The CDR3 DNA reads as TGTGCCAGTAGTGTCCGGGACAGGGGCGATAAGGGACTAGCGGGAGGAGTGGGGACCCAGTACTTC. This translates into CASSVRDRGDKGLAGGVGTQYF. The genes are TRBV19 and TRBJ2-5, with TRBD2 identical over 15 bases. Germline V gives CDR1 LNHDA, CDR2 SQIVND (reference sequence). This CDR3 contains 22 residues. With V trimmed by 5 bases and J by 7 bases, 26 bases remained unmatched.

The J gene is TRBJ1-3, the V gene TRBV20-1; D is perhaps TRBD1 (6 bases). V was clipped by 1 base and J by 1 base, with 17 bases between them. In germline, CDR1 is DFQATT, CDR2 SNEGSKA (reference sequence). This CDR3 has 17 residues. CDR3 loop: CSARVPDRPASGNTIYF. The CDR3 bases are TGCAGTGCTAGAGTGCCCGACAGGCCGGCATCTGGAAACACCATATATTTT.

There are a few counts of this clonotype. The V and J genes are TRBV7-8 and TRBJ2-3; weak D call: TRBD2 (5 bases). The CDR3 extends over 15 amino acids. Germline loops: CDR1 SGHVS, CDR2 FQNEAQ. Between the trimmed V and J ends, which lost 1 base and 8 bases, there was a span of 16 bases. CDR3 DNA sequence: TGTGCCAGCAGCTTAGATCGGCAACTAGTCGGTACGCAGTATTTT. Amino acid sequence: CASSLDRQLVGTQYF.

The chain is built from TRBV28 and TRBJ2-6; D may be TRBD1 (5 bases). Germline V gene lookup returns CDR1 MDHEN and CDR2 SYDVKM. V lost 1 base and J 4 bases, leaving 8 bases between the germline ends. The CDR3 extends over 15 amino acids. DNA of the CDR3: TGTGCCAGCAGTTTATCAGGGTCCGGGGCCAACGTCCTGACTTTC. Its protein is CASSLSGSGANVLTF.

This clonotype appeared a few times. J is TRBJ2-1 and V is TRBV25-1; a weak D match, TRBD2 (6 bases). Trimming cost V 4 bases and J 5 bases, with 9 bases left between them. CDR3 size: 13 residues. Germline V gene sequence: CDR1 MGHDK, CDR2 SYGVNS. The CDR3 protein is CASSVGGNNEQFF. CDR3 DNA sequence: TGTGCCAGCAGTGTTGGAGGGAACAATGAGCAGTTCTTC.

The V and J genes are TRBV7-3 and TRBJ2-6, with D hard to call. The CDR3 runs to 17 residues. V was shortened by 5 bases and J by 0 bases, with 14 bases between the two germline ends. Germline loops: CDR1 SGHTA, CDR2 FQGTGA. CDR3 loop: CASSAKGLTSGANVLTF. As DNA, the CDR3 is TGTGCCAGCAGCGCCAAAGGGCTAACCTCTGGGGCCAACGTCCTGACTTTC.